These 9 T cell receptor beta chains came from one sample sequenced in a study of blood T cell repertoires in COVID-19. This table comes from immunoSEQ multiplex PCR, and its TCRdb copy is limited to in-frame clones, with some not included. The table records about 230,000 clones, 84% of them present only once. Sequenced input: peripheral blood. Receptor source: a woman in her thirties or forties who had recovered from COVID-19.

The chain joins TRBV19 to TRBJ2-5; D uncertain. V was clipped by 3 bases and J by 3 bases, with 8 bases between them. Germline values: CDR1 LNHDA, CDR2 SQIVND (reference sequence). The CDR3 loop spans 13 amino acids. The CDR3 loop is CASSIQIKETQYF. As DNA, the CDR3 is TGTGCCAGTAGTATCCAGATTAAAGAGACCCAGTACTTC.

The chain couples TRBV6-5 to TRBJ1-6, with 9 bases identical to TRBD1. With V trimmed by 4 bases and J by 5 bases, 6 bases remained unmatched. The germline V gene has CDR1 MNHEY and CDR2 SVGAGI. The CDR3 is 16 amino acids. CDR3: CASSSTDRGDNSPLHF. The CDR3 DNA sequence: TGTGCCAGCAGTTCCACGGACAGGGGAGATAATTCACCCCTCCACTTT.

The chain employs TRBV9 and TRBJ2-3; D may be TRBD2 (6 bases). Germline values: CDR1 SGDLS, CDR2 YYNGEE. The CDR3 is made up of 16 amino acids. Trimming removed 0 bases from V and 0 bases from J, with 11 bases in between. Here the CDR3 DNA reads TGTGCCAGCAGCGTAGTGGCGGGGCTTAGCACAGATACGCAGTATTTT. It encodes CASSVVAGLSTDTQYF.

CDR3 in DNA: TGCGCCAGCCTGCTAGCGGGAACCCCAGATACGCAGTATTTT. Protein sequence: CASLLAGTPDTQYF. This chain connects TRBV5-1 to TRBJ2-3, with 9 bases identical to TRBD2. There are 14 residues in the CDR3. The V gene end was trimmed by 7 bases and the J gene end by 4 bases; junction bases not matched to a gene: 7. Germline assignment: CDR1 SGHRS and CDR2 YFSETQ.

The chain uses TRBV25-1 and TRBJ2-5, with D tentatively TRBD2 (6 bases). The germline CDR1 and CDR2 sequences are MGHDK and SYGVNS. The CDR3 sequence is 12 residues long. Deletions cut 8 bases from V and 4 bases from J, with 11 bases between. This CDR3 reads CASSPGGETQYF. CDR3 DNA: TGTGCCAGCTCCCCCGGGGGAGAGACCCAGTACTTC.

This rearrangement joins TRBV10-3 to TRBJ2-3, with 12 bases that match TRBD2. V trimming: 5 bases; J trimming: 5 bases; junction bases outside the gene matches: 8. CDR1 is ENHRY, CDR2 SYGVKD, per germline. CDR3 length equals 16 residues. CDR3 coding DNA: TGTGCCATCAGTTCATCTAGCGGGGGGGCGATAGATACGCAGTATTTT. Amino acids: CAISSSSGGAIDTQYF.

This clone is a singleton in its sample. This sequence joins TRBV7-2 and TRBJ1-3; no clear D. Per the germline V gene, CDR1 is SGHTA and CDR2 is FQGNSA. The V end lost 2 bases, the J end lost 3 bases, and 8 bases lay between the germline ends. This CDR3 region has 14 residues. The chain's CDR3 is CASSLIRDGNTIYF. The CDR3 DNA reads TGTGCCAGCAGCTTAATCCGGGATGGAAACACCATATATTTT.

This chain uses TRBV6-2 or TRBV6-3 with TRBJ2-1; no clear D gene. Trimming took 0 bases from V and 8 from J, leaving 11 bases between them. The length of the CDR3 is 14 residues. In germline, CDR1 is MNHEY, CDR2 SVGEGT. CDR3 loop: CASSYSNHFDEQFF. The CDR3 region has the DNA TGTGCCAGCAGTTACTCGAACCACTTCGATGAGCAGTTCTTC.

The CDR3 is CASSLGGTGGNTEAFF. The CDR3 bases are TGTGCCAGCAGCTTAGGTGGGACAGGGGGGAACACTGAAGCTTTCTTT. The J gene is TRBJ1-1, the V gene TRBV7-8, with TRBD1 identical over 11 bases. Trimming at V came to 1 base and at J to 1 base, leaving 2 bases not matched to a gene. The V gene's germline CDR1 is SGHVS and CDR2 FQNEAQ. There are 16 residues in the CDR3.